This TCR beta chain was recorded in a study of cytomegalovirus exposure and HLA in healthy donors. 60 Vbeta and 13 Jbeta primers were used in PCR. The table came from immunoSEQ multiplex PCR; TCRdb's copy has only in-frame clones and leaves some out. The table includes 150,000 or so clones, about three quarters detected once. The V gene lost 4 bases and the J gene lost 4 bases, with 16 bases spanning the gap. The CDR3 totals 15 residues. CDR1 is MNHEY and CDR2 is SMNVEV in the germline V gene (reference sequence). General study results and limits: It was fewer than 200 TCR beta chains that were listed as cytomegalovirus-associated. The study reported that TCR beta sequences accurately predicted HLA-A and HLA-B alleles in most subjects. The authors judged a highly shared variant cluster likely a sequencing artifact. In the analysis, some V segments, TRBV6-2 and TRBV6-3 included, were excluded as indistinguishable.

About this clone: The antigen is not known.

This chain uses TRBV27 with TRBJ1-1; the D gene is possibly TRBD1 (6 bases). This TCR derives from a male donor in good health and CMV-seronegative. Material for sequencing was PBMCs. The CDR3: CASSSRTAPTTEAFF. CDR3 sequence (DNA): TGTGCCAGCAGTTCGAGGACAGCCCCGACCACTGAAGCTTTCTTT.